This TCR beta chain was recovered during a study of glioma-infiltrating T cells after dendritic cell vaccination. Study at large: Dendritic cell vaccine was injected intradermally three times, biweekly.

Using immunoSEQ multiplex PCR, the repertoire was profiled, and TCRdb retains in-frame clones only, with some absent. The table includes 65,000 or so clones, around nine tenths detected once. Stated time point: after dendritic cell vaccination, including at tumor progression/relapse. CDR3 length: 16 amino acids. Germline CDR1 reads SSHAT; CDR2 reads FNYEAQ (reference sequence). This clone showed up just once. The junction departs from the called germline gene at one end, perhaps through a read error. The specimen comprised blood, sampled after dendritic cell vaccination. The chain is built from TRBV7-7 and TRBJ2-5; 11 positions match TRBD2. This sequence was found in a human donor with glioblastoma. CDR3 DNA sequence: TGTGCTAGCAGCTACACCGGGACTAGCGGCCTAGAGACCCAGTACTTC. Its protein is CASSYTGTSGLETQYF. Filled out from reference TRBV7-7 and TRBJ2-5, the complete variable domain reads GAGVSQSPRYKVTKRGQDVTLRCDPISSHATLYWYQQALGQGPEFLTYFNYEAQPDKSGLPSDRFSAERPEGSISTLTIQRTEQRDSAMYRCASSYTGTSGLETQYFGPGTRLLVL.